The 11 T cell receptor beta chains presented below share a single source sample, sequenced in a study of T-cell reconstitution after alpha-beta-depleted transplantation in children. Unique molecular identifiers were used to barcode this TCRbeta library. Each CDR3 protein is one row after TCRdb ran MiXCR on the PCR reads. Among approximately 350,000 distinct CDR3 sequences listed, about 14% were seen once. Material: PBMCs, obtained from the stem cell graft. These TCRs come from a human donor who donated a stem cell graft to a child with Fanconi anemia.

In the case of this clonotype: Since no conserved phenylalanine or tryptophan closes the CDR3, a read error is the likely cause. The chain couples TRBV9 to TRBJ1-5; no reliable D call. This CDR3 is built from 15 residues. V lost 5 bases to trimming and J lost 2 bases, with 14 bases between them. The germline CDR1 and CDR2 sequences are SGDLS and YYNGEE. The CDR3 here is CASSEDASGNQPQHY. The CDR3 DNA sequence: TGTGCCAGCAGTGAAGACGCGAGTGGCAATCAGCCCCAGCATTAT.

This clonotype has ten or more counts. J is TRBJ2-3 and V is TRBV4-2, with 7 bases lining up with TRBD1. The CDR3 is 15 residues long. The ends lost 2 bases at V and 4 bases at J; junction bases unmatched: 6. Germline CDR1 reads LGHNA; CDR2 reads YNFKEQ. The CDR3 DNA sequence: TGTGCCAGCAGCCAACTCGGGACAGCTTCAGATACGCAGTATTTT. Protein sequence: CASSQLGTASDTQYF.

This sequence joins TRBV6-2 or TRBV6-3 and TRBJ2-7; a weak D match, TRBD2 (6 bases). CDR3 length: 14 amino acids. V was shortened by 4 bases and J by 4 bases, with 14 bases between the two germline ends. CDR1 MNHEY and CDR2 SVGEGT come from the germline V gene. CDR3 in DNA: TGTGCCAGCAGTTCGCCGGGGGATTTTTACGAGCAGTACGTC. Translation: CASSSPGDFYEQYV.

CDR3 DNA sequence: TGTGCCAGCAGTCCCAGGGGAGGTCGCTACGAGCAGTACGTC. Translated: CASSPRGGRYEQYV. The genes are TRBV6-1 and TRBJ2-7, with D possibly being TRBD1 or TRBD2 (6 bases each). CDR3 length: 14 residues. The V end lost 5 bases, the J end lost 3 bases, and 14 bases lay between the germline ends. CDR1 MNHNS and CDR2 SASEGT come from the germline V gene.

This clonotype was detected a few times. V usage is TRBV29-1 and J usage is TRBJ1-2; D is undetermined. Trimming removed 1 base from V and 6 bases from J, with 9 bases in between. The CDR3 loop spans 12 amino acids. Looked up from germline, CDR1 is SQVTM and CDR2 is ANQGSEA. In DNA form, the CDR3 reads TGCAGCGTTGAAGGGCCCCAGGATGGCTACACCTTC. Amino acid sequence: CSVEGPQDGYTF.

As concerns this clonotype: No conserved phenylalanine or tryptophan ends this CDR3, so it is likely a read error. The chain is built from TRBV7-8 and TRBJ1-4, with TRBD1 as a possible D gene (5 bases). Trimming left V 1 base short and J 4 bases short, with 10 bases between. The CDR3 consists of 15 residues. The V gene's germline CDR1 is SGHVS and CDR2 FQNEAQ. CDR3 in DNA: TGTGCCAGCAGCTTAGTTTGGGGGATTAATGAAAAACTGTTTTGT. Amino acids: CASSLVWGINEKLFC.

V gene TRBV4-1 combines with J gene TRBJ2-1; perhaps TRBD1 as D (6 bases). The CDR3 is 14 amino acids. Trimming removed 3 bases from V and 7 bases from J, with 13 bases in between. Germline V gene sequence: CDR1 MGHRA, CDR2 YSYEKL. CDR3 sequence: CASSQGAVPNEQFF. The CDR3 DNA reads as TGCGCCAGCAGCCAGGGGGCAGTACCGAATGAGCAGTTCTTC.

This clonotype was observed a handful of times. CDR3 protein: CSANLAGAGEQFF. Written as DNA, the CDR3 is TGCAGTGCTAACTTAGCGGGGGCGGGTGAGCAGTTCTTC. The genes are TRBV29-1 and TRBJ2-1; 9 bases align to TRBD2. Germline V gene lookup returns CDR1 SQVTM and CDR2 ANQGSEA. The CDR3 runs 13 residues.

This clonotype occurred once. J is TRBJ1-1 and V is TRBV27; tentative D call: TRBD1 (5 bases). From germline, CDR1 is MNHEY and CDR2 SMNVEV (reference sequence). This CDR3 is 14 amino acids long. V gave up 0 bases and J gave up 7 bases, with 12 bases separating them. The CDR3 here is CASSLSPGFHEAFF. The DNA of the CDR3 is TGTGCCAGCAGTTTATCACCAGGGTTCCATGAAGCTTTCTTT.

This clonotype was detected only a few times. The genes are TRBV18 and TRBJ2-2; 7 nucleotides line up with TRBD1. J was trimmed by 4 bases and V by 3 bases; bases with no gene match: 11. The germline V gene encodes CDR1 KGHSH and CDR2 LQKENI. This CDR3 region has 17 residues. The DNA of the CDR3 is TGTGCCAGCTCACCTCGGAACAGACAGGGTGGCACCGGGGAGCTGTTTTTT. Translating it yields CASSPRNRQGGTGELFF.

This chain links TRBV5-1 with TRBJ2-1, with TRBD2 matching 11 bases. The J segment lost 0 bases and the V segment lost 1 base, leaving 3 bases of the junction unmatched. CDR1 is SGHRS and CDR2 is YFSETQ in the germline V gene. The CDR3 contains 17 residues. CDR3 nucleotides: TGCGCCAGCAGCTTGCGCCTAGCGGGGGGCTCCTACAATGAGCAGTTCTTC. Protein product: CASSLRLAGGSYNEQFF.